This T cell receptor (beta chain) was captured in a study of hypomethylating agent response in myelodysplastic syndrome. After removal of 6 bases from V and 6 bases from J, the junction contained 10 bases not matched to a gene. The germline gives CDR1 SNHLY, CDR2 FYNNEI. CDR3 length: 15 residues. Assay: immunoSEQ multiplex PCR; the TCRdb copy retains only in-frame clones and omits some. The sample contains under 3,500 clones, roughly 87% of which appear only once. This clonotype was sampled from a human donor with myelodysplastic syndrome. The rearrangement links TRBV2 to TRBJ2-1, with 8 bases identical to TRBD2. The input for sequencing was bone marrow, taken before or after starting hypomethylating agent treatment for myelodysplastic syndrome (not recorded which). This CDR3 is CASRSLAGNLNEQFF. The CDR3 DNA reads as TGTGCCAGCAGATCTTTAGCGGGGAACCTCAATGAGCAGTTCTTC.